Reported below is one TCR beta chain. Antigen unknown. This sample stems from a study of cytomegalovirus exposure and HLA in healthy donors. Study results and caveats: Reported performance of the classifier showed diagnosis of cytomegalovirus status with high specificity and sensitivity.

Donors in the study were healthy people who gave bone marrow. PCR involved 60 Vbeta and 13 Jbeta primers. Source study methods: An analysis that came later counted tens of millions of unique TCR beta chains, around 12 million shared. TCRdb's table, derived via immunoSEQ multiplex PCR, lists solely in-frame clones and lacks some. From that table come the V and J calls and clone size; the DNA was used to work out D and trimming. The sample lists approximately 100,000 clones, approximately 74% occurring once. The germline CDR1 and CDR2 sequences are LGHNA and YSLEER. V dropped 3 bases and J dropped 6; count of bases not matched to a gene: 7. The length of the CDR3 is 14 residues.

Sequencing was carried out using PBMCs. The chain links TRBV4-3 to TRBJ2-7; the match to TRBD2 covers 8 bases. The sequence was collected from a woman between 40 and 50 years old in good health and CMV-seronegative. CDR3 nucleotide sequence: TGCGCCAGCAGCCAGGGACTAGGTGACGCCGAGCAGTACTTC. Encoded protein: CASSQGLGDAEQYF.